This T cell receptor (beta chain) was retrieved from a study of cytomegalovirus exposure and HLA in healthy donors. Study-wide findings and caveats: Indistinguishable V segments such as TRBV6-2 and TRBV6-3 were excluded. Analysis was performed later, and it showed HLA-associated TCR beta chains to be more clonally expanded than equally common others. An analysis that was carried out later associated 17,000 or so TCR beta sequences with HLA alleles at 0.05 false discovery rate.

V dropped 0 bases and J dropped 6; count of bases not matched to a gene: 3. This CDR3 contains 15 residues. Per germline, CDR1 LGHNA and CDR2 YNFKEQ. Remarks on this clone: What it recognizes is unknown.

Researchers ran the PCR with 60 Vbeta and 13 Jbeta primers. Clones were read by immunoSEQ multiplex PCR, and TCRdb kept only the in-frame ones, dropping some. The sample shows more than 65,000 clones, roughly 70% of them seen only once. The chain employs TRBV4-2 and TRBJ1-5; TRBD1 agrees at 9 bases. The sample was PBMCs. This TCR derives from a man in his forties in good health and CMV-seronegative. The chain's CDR3 is CASSQDTGGSQPQHF. CDR3 sequence (DNA): TGTGCCAGCAGCCAAGATACAGGGGGCTCTCAGCCCCAGCATTTT.